This T cell receptor (beta chain) was recovered during a study of shared clonotypes between healthy human individuals. In the case of this clone: Its antigen is currently unknown.

Every one of the donors was a Caucasian adult that lived in Nashville, Tennessee. The repertoire was sequenced with immunoSEQ multiplex PCR; TCRdb's copy has only in-frame clones and lacks some. The sample yields fewer than 600,000 clones, about four fifths seen once. Broader study findings: The diversity represented, both genetic and in exposure history, was limited by few donors.

The clonotype comes from a woman in her forties in good health. Some clones in this sample may be carry-over from other donors' samples. Material for sequencing was PBMCs.

The CDR3 spells CASSLRTGITDTQYF. CDR3 in DNA: TGTGCCAGCAGCCTTAGGACAGGCATCACAGATACGCAGTATTTT. V gene TRBV6-1 combines with J gene TRBJ2-3; 7 positions match TRBD1. Germline V gives CDR1 MNHNS, CDR2 SASEGT. The length of the CDR3 is 15 residues. The junction had 8 bases not matched to a gene; V was cut back by 6 bases and J by 2 bases.